Described below is a single T cell receptor (beta chain) sequence and its context. The antigen is not known. The sample originates from a study of metastatic and nonmetastatic thyroid tumors. Turning to the study itself: The comparison covered peripheral blood and tumor or nodule tissue in malignant and benign thyroid patients.

The V segment lost 10 bases and the J segment 7 bases; nucleotides outside the gene matches: 7. Germline V gene sequence: CDR1 MDHEN, CDR2 SYDVKM. The CDR3 runs to 12 residues. Overall study results and limits: Across blood and tumor, TCR beta diversity in malignant thyroid tumors was reportedly significantly higher than in benign nodules.

Per the authors' pipeline: A classifier of distant metastasis in papillary thyroid cancer was built from CDR3 differences (across clinicopathological groups). TCRdb reprocessed the PCR reads using MiXCR. TCRdb's processing, not the authors' own work, is the source of the V and J calls. The top ten hold approximately 9.9% of the sample, which has around 40,000 clones, roughly a quarter seen once. Until they underwent thyroid surgery, no patient had received any treatment. The TCR was taken from a female donor with papillary thyroid cancer or a benign thyroid nodule (not recorded which). Some clones in this sample may be carry-over from other donors' samples. The V call is TRBV28, the J call TRBJ1-2; 9 bases align to TRBD1. Material: blood. The CDR3 here is CATDRGNGGYTF. CDR3 in DNA: TGTGCCACGGACAGGGGAAATGGTGGCTACACCTTC.